This T cell receptor beta chain stems from a study of shared clonotypes between healthy human individuals. J gave up 1 base and V 0 bases, and 6 bases lay outside the gene matches. The germline V gene encodes CDR1 LGHNT and CDR2 FRNRAP. The CDR3 has 17 residues. The data were produced by immunoSEQ multiplex PCR, yet TCRdb's version contains in-frame clones alone and is incomplete. The data contain under 150,000 clones, about 62% of them singletons. This clone has only one observation. What it binds is not known. Study-wide results and caveats: Deeper or shallower sequencing was expected to change how clonotypes are shared among donors. Represented diversity, genetic and exposure-history alike, was limited by few donors.

V and J are TRBV12-5 and TRBJ1-5; TRBD1 matches at 7 bases. The sample consisted of memory CD8+ T cells sorted from blood. Indicated subset: CD45RO+ cells pooled with CCR7-negative TemRA cells. This sequence originates from a woman between 25 and 40 years old in good health. CDR3 region: CASGLVKDRSSNQPQHF. The CDR3 DNA follows: TGTGCTAGTGGTTTGGTTAAGGACAGGTCCAGCAATCAGCCCCAGCATTTT. Complete variable domain (other parts from reference TRBV12-5 and TRBJ1-5): DARVTQTPRHKVTEMGQEVTMRCQPILGHNTVFWYRQTMMQGLELLAYFRNRAPLDDSGMPKDRFSAEMPDATLATLKIQPSEPRDSAVYFCASGLVKDRSSNQPQHFGDGTRLSIL.